The 2 T cell receptor beta chains listed next were all sequenced from one sample in a study of CD8+ T cells in alopecia areata. The authors extracted RNA and reverse transcribed it into cDNA as the sequencing template. Here immunoSEQ multiplex PCR was the method, and the copy in TCRdb shows in-frame clones only, minus some. The sample consists of more than 110,000 clones, 45% to 60% of them appearing once. Treatment of the sample: oral pan-JAK inhibitor, 5-10 mg twice daily. Sequencing used CD8+ T cells sorted from blood, obtained at week 4, from a patient treated with tofacitinib. These receptors were taken from a human donor with alopecia areata.

This clone was recorded a few times. The V gene is TRBV7-9, the J gene TRBJ1-2; D is uncertain. This CDR3 contains 14 residues. Germline V gene sequence: CDR1 SEHNR, CDR2 FQNEAQ (reference sequence). V lost 3 bases to trimming and J lost 0 bases, with 8 bases between them. DNA of the CDR3: TGTGCCAGCAGCTTCGGGTTTTCTAACTATGGCTACACCTTC. Residues: CASSFGFSNYGYTF.

This CDR3 is CASSPPGSGGRNEQFF. DNA of the CDR3: TGTGCCAGCAGCCCCCCAGGTAGCGGGGGCAGAAATGAGCAGTTCTTC. This chain joins TRBV7-3 and TRBJ2-1, with 9 nucleotides matching TRBD2. This CDR3 has 16 residues. Per the germline V gene, CDR1 is SGHTA and CDR2 is FQGTGA. V lost 5 bases, J lost 7 bases, and 12 bases stayed unmatched.